The 23 T cell receptor beta chains below all came from one sample that was sequenced in a study of early T cells in non-severe SARS-CoV-2 infection. From the 5' RACE reads, TCRdb called clonotypes with MiXCR, one entry per CDR3 protein. The sample lists roughly 93,000 distinct CDR3 sequences; approximately 10% were seen once. The sample consisted of whole blood. All receptors derive from an adult who was a healthcare worker with PCR-confirmed SARS-CoV-2 infection or an uninfected control (not recorded which).

Concerning this clonotype: A read error may explain this, as a much larger clone is one base away. The rearrangement joins TRBV5-1 to TRBJ2-1; D possibly corresponds to TRBD2 (5 bases). The CDR3 consists of 16 residues. Germline assignment: CDR1 SGHRS and CDR2 YFSETQ. This CDR3 reads CASILVASRKGNEQFF. CDR3 bases: TGCGCCAGCATCTTGGTGGCTAGCAGGAAGGGCAATGAGCAGTTCTTC.

In this sample, this clonotype turned up many times. The chain has TRBV28 and TRBJ1-2; no clear D gene. The CDR3 totals 12 residues. CDR1 is MDHEN, CDR2 SYDVKM, per germline. Trimming cost V 3 bases and J 6 bases, with 8 bases left between them. CDR3 residues: CASSFGVDGYTF. CDR3 coding DNA: TGTGCCAGCAGTTTCGGGGTTGATGGCTACACCTTC.

This clonotype was picked up a small number of times. The chain recombines TRBV20-1 with TRBJ1-2; TRBD1 aligns across 7 bases. The CDR3 is made up of 15 amino acids. From germline, CDR1 is DFQATT and CDR2 SNEGSKA (reference sequence). The ends lost 0 bases at V and 6 bases at J; junction bases unmatched: 10. The CDR3: CSARDRARGRDGYTF. The CDR3 bases are TGCAGTGCTAGAGATCGTGCCAGGGGGAGAGATGGCTACACCTTC.

This clonotype was found a few times. The chain uses TRBV27 and TRBJ2-1; 15 bases agree with TRBD2. Looked up from germline, CDR1 is MNHEY and CDR2 is SMNVEV (reference sequence). Losses at the gene ends were 10 bases for V and 4 bases for J; bases not matched to a gene: 8. The CDR3 sequence is 16 residues long. CDR3 in amino acids: CATQGLAGGRYNEQFF. For the CDR3, the DNA is TGTGCCACCCAGGGACTAGCGGGAGGTCGGTACAATGAGCAGTTCTTC.

J is TRBJ2-6 and V is TRBV14; D is perhaps TRBD2 (5 bases). The CDR3 loop spans 20 amino acids. The germline V gene encodes CDR1 SGHDN and CDR2 FVKESK. V was shortened by 1 base and J by 2 bases, with 21 bases between the two germline ends. The CDR3 loop reads CASSQVWRATTPTGANVLTF. DNA of the CDR3: TGTGCCAGCAGCCAAGTATGGCGGGCCACAACCCCGACTGGGGCCAACGTCCTGACTTTC.

Comment on this clonotype: A read error may produce the germline difference seen at one junction end. This rearrangement joins TRBV20-1 to TRBJ1-2; TRBD1 matches 7 bases. CDR1 DFQATT and CDR2 SNEGSKA come from the germline V gene (reference sequence). The CDR3 length is 11 residues. CDR3 sequence: CSATGVYGYTF. CDR3 bases: TGCAGCGCTACAGGGGTCTATGGCTACACCTTC.

There are a few counts of this clonotype. The chain combines TRBV25-1 with TRBJ1-4; D not certain. V was trimmed by 4 bases and J by 5 bases, leaving 5 bases between them. Germline V gene lookup returns CDR1 MGHDK and CDR2 SYGVNS. The CDR3 is made up of 12 amino acids. The CDR3: CASSATNEKLFF. The CDR3 coding sequence is TGTGCCAGCAGTGCCACGAATGAAAAACTGTTTTTT.

This clonotype occurred a few times. The chain has TRBV18 and TRBJ2-7; 7 bases agree with TRBD1. CDR3 length equals 13 residues. Germline CDR1 and CDR2: KGHSH and LQKENI. V lost 6 bases, J lost 10 bases, and 12 bases stayed unmatched. The chain's CDR3 is CASSLGQASHQYF. CDR3 coding DNA: TGTGCCAGCTCCCTCGGACAGGCCTCCCACCAGTACTTC.

The V and J genes are TRBV7-9 and TRBJ1-2; 7 nucleotides agree with TRBD1. Trimming at V came to 2 bases and at J to 5 bases, leaving 8 bases not matched to a gene. The germline CDR1 and CDR2 sequences are SEHNR and FQNEAQ (reference sequence). This CDR3 comprises 15 residues. CDR3 DNA sequence: TGTGCCAGCAGCTTAATAGACAGGGTTATTTATGGCTACACCTTC. Encoded protein: CASSLIDRVIYGYTF.

V gene TRBV5-1 combines with J gene TRBJ1-3; no firm D call. CDR1 SGHRS and CDR2 YFSETQ come from the germline V gene. The CDR3 covers 16 residues. Trimming took off 4 bases at V and 0 bases at J, with 14 bases between the two ends. In DNA, the CDR3 is TGCGCCAGCAGCACAGACGGACTCTACTCTGGAAACACCATATATTTT. It yields the protein CASSTDGLYSGNTIYF.

This clonotype was seen only a few times. This chain uses TRBV6-2 or TRBV6-3 with TRBJ2-7; D possibly corresponds to TRBD1 (5 bases). CDR1 and CDR2 (germline): MNHEY, SVGEGT. V was clipped by 6 bases and J by 1 base, with 13 bases between them. The CDR3 loop spans 14 amino acids. Written as DNA, the CDR3 is TGTGCCAGCAGACCCCAGGGAAAGTCCTACGAGCAGTACTTC. Protein sequence: CASRPQGKSYEQYF.

V is TRBV5-1 and J is TRBJ2-3; 8 bases match TRBD2. CDR1 is SGHRS and CDR2 is YFSETQ in the germline V gene. Trimming removed 0 bases from V and 6 bases from J; junction bases left unmatched: 9. The CDR3 loop spans 16 amino acids. CDR3 nucleotide sequence: TGCGCCAGCAGCTTGGCACCCAGCGGGAGTAGGGATACGCAGTATTTT. This codes for CASSLAPSGSRDTQYF. Supplemented by reference TRBV5-1 and TRBJ2-3, the full variable domain reads KAGVTQTPRYLIKTRGQQVTLSCSPISGHRSVSWYQQTPGQGLQFLFEYFSETQRNKGNFPGRFSGRQFSNSRSEMNVSTLELGDSALYLCASSLAPSGSRDTQYFGPGTRLTVL.

The CDR3 spells CASSPLAGRLSYEQYF. The DNA for the CDR3 is TGCGCCAGCAGCCCGTTGGCCGGACGGCTCTCCTACGAGCAGTACTTC. The J gene is TRBJ2-7, the V gene TRBV5-1; D remains ambiguous. V was trimmed by 4 bases and J by 0 bases, leaving 17 bases between them. From germline, CDR1 is SGHRS and CDR2 YFSETQ. The CDR3 has 16 amino acids.

The J gene is TRBJ2-3, the V gene TRBV11-2; unclear D gene. The CDR3 length is 15 residues. V gave up 3 bases and J gave up 2 bases, with 12 bases separating them. Germline-derived CDR1 and CDR2 are SGHAT and FQNNGV. CDR3 coding DNA: TGTGCCAGCAGCTTTAAGCGTACACTCACAGATACGCAGTATTTT. Amino acids: CASSFKRTLTDTQYF. The full variable domain, in which reference TRBV11-2 and TRBJ2-3 provide the parts outside the CDR3, is EAGVAQSPRYKIIEKRQSVAFWCNPISGHATLYWYQQILGQGPKLLIQFQNNGVVDDSQLPKDRFSAERLKGVDSTLKIQPAKLEDSAVYLCASSFKRTLTDTQYFGPGTRLTVL.

CDR3 protein: CASSQQGFYTEAFF. DNA for the CDR3: TGTGCCAGCAGCCAGCAGGGTTTTTACACTGAAGCTTTCTTT. The chain combines TRBV14 with TRBJ1-1, with TRBD1 as a possible D gene (5 bases). The V end was cut by 3 bases, the J end by 3 bases, with 11 bases between. Germline-derived CDR1 and CDR2 are SGHDN and FVKESK. The CDR3 covers 14 residues.

This clonotype was detected ten times or more. V and J are TRBV20-1 and TRBJ2-7; D is unclear. Trimming took off 5 bases at V and 2 bases at J, with 13 bases between the two ends. The CDR3 has 13 residues. Germline assignment: CDR1 DFQATT and CDR2 SNEGSKA (reference sequence). This chain's CDR3 is CSASARTAYEQYF. CDR3 in DNA: TGCAGTGCTTCGGCCCGGACCGCCTACGAGCAGTACTTC.

This clonotype was seen at least ten times. The V and J genes are TRBV6-2 or TRBV6-3 and TRBJ1-5; tentative D call: TRBD1 (5 bases). The germline gives CDR1 MNHEY, CDR2 SVGEGT. The CDR3 consists of 13 residues. The V end lost 8 bases, the J end lost 6 bases, and 14 bases lay between the germline ends. As DNA, the CDR3 is TGTGCCAGCGGGGGACGATTGGCTCAGCCCCAGCATTTT. It yields the protein CASGGRLAQPQHF.

The gene calls are TRBV7-9 and TRBJ2-2; 11 bases align to TRBD1. CDR3 length: 15 amino acids. The trim removed 5 bases at V and 8 bases at J, leaving 7 bases unmatched. Germline CDR1 reads SEHNR; CDR2 reads FQNEAQ (reference sequence). CDR3 bases: TGTGCCAGCAGCCCCGGACAGGGGGCGTCGGGGGAGCTGTTTTTT. Translating it yields CASSPGQGASGELFF.

This clonotype was seen a few times. For the CDR3, the DNA is TGTGCCAGCAGGCAGGGCCACTCTGGGGCCAACGTCCTGACTTTC. This translates into CASRQGHSGANVLTF. The gene calls are TRBV6-1 and TRBJ2-6, with D possibly being TRBD1 (5 bases). The germline V gene encodes CDR1 MNHNS and CDR2 SASEGT. Trimming removed 6 bases at V and 0 bases at J, with 9 bases between. The CDR3 covers 15 residues.

The chain couples TRBV30 to TRBJ2-7, with 14 bases fitting TRBD2. The CDR3 totals 12 residues. CDR1 GTSNPN and CDR2 SVGIG come from the germline V gene (reference sequence). J lost 11 bases, V lost 4 bases, and 4 bases had no gene match. The CDR3 DNA follows: TGTGCCTGGATTCTGACTAGCGGGAGGGAGTACTTC. Residues: CAWILTSGREYF.

The table lists this clonotype with a few counts. The genes are TRBV20-1 and TRBJ1-1; 11 nucleotides align to TRBD1. This CDR3 spans 13 amino acids. V lost 5 bases to trimming and J lost 3 bases; unmatched junction nucleotides: 2. Germline CDR1 and CDR2: DFQATT and SNEGSKA (reference sequence). CDR3 sequence reads: CSAGQGADTEAFF. CDR3 sequence (DNA): TGCAGTGCTGGACAGGGGGCCGACACTGAAGCTTTCTTT.

The rearrangement joins TRBV27 to TRBJ2-4; a weak D match, TRBD2 (6 bases). V was shortened by 7 bases and J by 7 bases, with 17 bases between the two germline ends. The germline V gene has CDR1 MNHEY and CDR2 SMNVEV (reference sequence). This CDR3 region has 14 residues. The CDR3 region is CASTPPGVGNIQYF. For the CDR3, the DNA is TGTGCCAGCACCCCCCCGGGAGTCGGGAACATTCAGTACTTC.

This clonotype was counted at least ten times. V is TRBV12-3 or TRBV12-4 and J is TRBJ1-3, with D uncertain. This CDR3 has 14 amino acids. Trimming took 6 bases from V and 0 from J, leaving 9 bases between them. This CDR3 is CASSAGASGNTIYF. CDR3 sequence (DNA): TGTGCCAGCAGCGCTGGAGCCTCTGGAAACACCATATATTTT.